This TCR beta chain was identified in a study of cytomegalovirus exposure and HLA in healthy donors. General study points: Some 150 TCR beta chains were listed as cytomegalovirus-associated.

Turning to this clone: Its antigen is as yet unknown.

Trimming removed 4 bases from V and 2 bases from J; junction bases left unmatched: 9. The CDR3 is made up of 15 amino acids. Per germline, CDR1 SGHTS and CDR2 YDEGEE. Use of 60 Vbeta and 13 Jbeta primers characterized the PCR. The protocol was immunoSEQ multiplex PCR, while the TCRdb copy is restricted to in-frame clones and leaves out a portion. Among roughly 150,000 clones listed, roughly 64% were seen once. V usage is TRBV5-8 and J usage is TRBJ2-7; 7 bases fit TRBD2. The TCR was taken from a young woman in good health and CMV-seropositive. Input material: PBMCs. The CDR3, as DNA: TGTGCCAGCAGCGGGGGACTATCCCCTACCTACGAGCAGTACTTC. Its protein product is CASSGGLSPTYEQYF.